Included here is one T cell receptor (beta chain) sequence, with context. The data are from a study of blood T cell repertoires in COVID-19. As processed by the authors: Researchers report that nucleated cell counts were estimated from reference gene primer amplification. Profiling relied on immunoSEQ multiplex PCR, and the TCRdb table lists in-frame clones only, not all of them. V and J calls and clone size are given by that table; D and trimming were obtained from the DNA. The sample contains a few hundred thousand clones, 75% to 90% of which appear only once. V shed 6 bases, J shed 0 bases, and the junction held 5 bases outside the gene matches. Germline CDR1 MDHEN, CDR2 SYDVKM. The CDR3 loop spans 15 amino acids.

The chain recombines TRBV28 with TRBJ1-3, with 7 bases lining up with TRBD1. This receptor was identified in a middle-aged man who had recovered from COVID-19. Sequencing used PBMCs or T cells enriched from blood (not recorded which). The CDR3 spells CASREQGTSGNTIYF. The CDR3 DNA reads as TGTGCCAGCAGAGAACAGGGGACCTCTGGAAACACCATATATTTT. Full variable domain (rest looked up from reference TRBV28 and TRBJ1-3): DVKVTQSSRYLVKRTGEKVFLECVQDMDHENMFWYRQDPGLGLRLIYFSYDVKMKEKGDIPEGYSVSREKKERFSLILESASTNQTSMYLCASREQGTSGNTIYFGEGSWLTVV.